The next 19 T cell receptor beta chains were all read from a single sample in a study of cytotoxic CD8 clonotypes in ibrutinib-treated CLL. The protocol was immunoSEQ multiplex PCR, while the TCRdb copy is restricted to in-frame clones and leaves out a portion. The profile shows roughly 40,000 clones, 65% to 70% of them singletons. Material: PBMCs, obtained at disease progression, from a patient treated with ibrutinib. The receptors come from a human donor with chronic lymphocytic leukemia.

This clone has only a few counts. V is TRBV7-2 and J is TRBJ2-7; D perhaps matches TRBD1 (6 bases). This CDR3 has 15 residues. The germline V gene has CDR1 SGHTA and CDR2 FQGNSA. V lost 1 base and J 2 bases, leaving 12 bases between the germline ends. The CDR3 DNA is TGTGCCAGCAGCTTAGAAAGGGGGTGGCCCTACGAGCAGTACTTC. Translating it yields CASSLERGWPYEQYF.

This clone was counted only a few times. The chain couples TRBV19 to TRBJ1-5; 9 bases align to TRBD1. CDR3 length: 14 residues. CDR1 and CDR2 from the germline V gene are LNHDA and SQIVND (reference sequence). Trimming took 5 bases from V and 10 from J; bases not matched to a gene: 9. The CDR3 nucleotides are TGTGCCAGTAGTTCACGGACAGGGGACGAACCCCAGCATTTT. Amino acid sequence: CASSSRTGDEPQHF.

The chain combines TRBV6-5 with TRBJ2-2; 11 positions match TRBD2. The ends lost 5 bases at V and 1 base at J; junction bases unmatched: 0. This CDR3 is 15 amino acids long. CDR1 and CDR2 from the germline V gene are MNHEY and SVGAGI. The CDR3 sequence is CASSGTSGNTGELFF. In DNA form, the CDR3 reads TGTGCCAGCAGTGGGACTAGCGGGAACACCGGGGAGCTGTTTTTT.

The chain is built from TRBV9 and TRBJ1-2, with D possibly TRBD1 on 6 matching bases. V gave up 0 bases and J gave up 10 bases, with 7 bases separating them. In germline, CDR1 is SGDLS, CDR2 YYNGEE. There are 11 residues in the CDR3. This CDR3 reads CASSVGQDYTF. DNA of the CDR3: TGTGCCAGCAGCGTAGGACAGGACTACACCTTC. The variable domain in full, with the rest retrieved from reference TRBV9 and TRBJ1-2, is DSGVTQTPKHLITATGQRVTLRCSPRSGDLSVYWYQQSLDQGLQFLIQYYNGEERAKGNILERFSAQQFPDLHSELNLSSLELGDSALYFCASSVGQDYTFGSGTRLTVV.

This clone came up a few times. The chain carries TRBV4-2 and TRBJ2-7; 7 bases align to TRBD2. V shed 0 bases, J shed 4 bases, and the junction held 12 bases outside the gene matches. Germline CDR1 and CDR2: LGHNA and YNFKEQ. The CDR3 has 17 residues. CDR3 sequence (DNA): TGTGCCAGCAGCCAAGATTCGGCTAGCGGCCGTTATTACGAGCAGTACTTC. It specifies CASSQDSASGRYYEQYF.

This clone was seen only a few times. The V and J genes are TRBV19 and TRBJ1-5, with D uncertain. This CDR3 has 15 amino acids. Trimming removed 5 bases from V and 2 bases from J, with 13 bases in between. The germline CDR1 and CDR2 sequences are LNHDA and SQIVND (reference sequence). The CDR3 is CASSEKFVGNQPQHF. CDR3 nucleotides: TGTGCCAGTAGTGAGAAATTCGTTGGCAATCAGCCCCAGCATTTT.

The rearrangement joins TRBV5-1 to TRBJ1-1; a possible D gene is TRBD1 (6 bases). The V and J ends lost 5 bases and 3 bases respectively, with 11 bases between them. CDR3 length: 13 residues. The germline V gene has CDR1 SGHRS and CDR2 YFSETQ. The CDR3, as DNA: TGCGCCAGCAGTCAACGGACAGACACTGAAGCTTTCTTT. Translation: CASSQRTDTEAFF.

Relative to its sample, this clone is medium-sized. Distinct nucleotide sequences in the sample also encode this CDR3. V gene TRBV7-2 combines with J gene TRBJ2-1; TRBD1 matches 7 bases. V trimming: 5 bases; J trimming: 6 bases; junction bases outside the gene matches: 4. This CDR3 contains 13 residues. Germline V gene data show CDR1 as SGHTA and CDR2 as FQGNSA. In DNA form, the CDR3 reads TGTGCCAGCAGCCTGGACAGGAGCAATGAGCAGTTCTTC. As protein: CASSLDRSNEQFF.

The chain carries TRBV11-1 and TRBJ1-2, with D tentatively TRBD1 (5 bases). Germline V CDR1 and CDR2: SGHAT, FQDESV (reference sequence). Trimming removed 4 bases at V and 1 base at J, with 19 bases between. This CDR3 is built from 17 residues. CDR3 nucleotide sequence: TGTGCCAGCAGCTCCGACAGACACTCAGACCGTAACTATGGCTACACCTTC. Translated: CASSSDRHSDRNYGYTF.

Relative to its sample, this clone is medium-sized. CDR3 DNA: TGTGCCAGCAGCTTCCACCCACAAGATACGCAGTATTTT. This codes for CASSFHPQDTQYF. The gene calls are TRBV7-3 and TRBJ2-3; D uncertain. Germline V CDR1 and CDR2: SGHTA, FQGTGA. Deletions cut 3 bases from V and 5 bases from J, with 9 bases between. The CDR3 runs to 13 residues.

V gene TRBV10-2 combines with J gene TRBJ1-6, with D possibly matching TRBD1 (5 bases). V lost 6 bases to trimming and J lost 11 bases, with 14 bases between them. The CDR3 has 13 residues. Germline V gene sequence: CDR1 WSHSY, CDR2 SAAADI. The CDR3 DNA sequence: TGCGCCAGCAGGGACTCGAGGGGCCCACCCCTCCACTTT. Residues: CASRDSRGPPLHF.

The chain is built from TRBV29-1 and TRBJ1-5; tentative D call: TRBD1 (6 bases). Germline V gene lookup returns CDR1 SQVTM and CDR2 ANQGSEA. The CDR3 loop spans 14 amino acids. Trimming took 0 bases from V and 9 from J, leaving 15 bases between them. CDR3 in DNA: TGCAGCGTTGAAGAAAATCAGGGGACGGGGCCCCAGCATTTT. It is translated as CSVEENQGTGPQHF.

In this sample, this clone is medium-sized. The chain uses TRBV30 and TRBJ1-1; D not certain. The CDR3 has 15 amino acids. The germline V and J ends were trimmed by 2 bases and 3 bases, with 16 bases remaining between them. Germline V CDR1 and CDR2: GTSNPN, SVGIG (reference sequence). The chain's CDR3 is CAWSLGPGGYTEAFF. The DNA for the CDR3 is TGTGCCTGGAGTTTGGGCCCCGGTGGGTACACTGAAGCTTTCTTT.

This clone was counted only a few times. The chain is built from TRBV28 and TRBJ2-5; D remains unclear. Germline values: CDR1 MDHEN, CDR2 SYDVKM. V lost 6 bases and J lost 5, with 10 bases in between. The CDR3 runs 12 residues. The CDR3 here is CASSSSAETQYF. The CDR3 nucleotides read TGTGCCAGCAGCTCAAGTGCGGAGACCCAGTACTTC. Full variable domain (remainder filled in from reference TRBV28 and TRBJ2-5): DVKVTQSSRYLVKRTGEKVFLECVQDMDHENMFWYRQDPGLGLRLIYFSYDVKMKEKGDIPEGYSVSREKKERFSLILESASTNQTSMYLCASSSSAETQYFGPGTRLLVL.

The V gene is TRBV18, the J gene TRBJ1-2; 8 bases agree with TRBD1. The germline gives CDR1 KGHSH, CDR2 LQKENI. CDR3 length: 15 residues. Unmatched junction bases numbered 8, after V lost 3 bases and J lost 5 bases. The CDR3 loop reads CASSPGGTGKYGYTF. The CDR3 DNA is TGTGCCAGCTCACCTGGTGGGACAGGCAAATATGGCTACACCTTC.

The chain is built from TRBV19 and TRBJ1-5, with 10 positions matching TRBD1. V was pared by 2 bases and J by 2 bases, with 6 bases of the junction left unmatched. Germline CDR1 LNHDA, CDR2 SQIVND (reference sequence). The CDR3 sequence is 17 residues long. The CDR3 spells CASSIWTGGEGNQPQHF. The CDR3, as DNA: TGTGCCAGTAGTATATGGACAGGGGGTGAGGGCAATCAGCCCCAGCATTTT.

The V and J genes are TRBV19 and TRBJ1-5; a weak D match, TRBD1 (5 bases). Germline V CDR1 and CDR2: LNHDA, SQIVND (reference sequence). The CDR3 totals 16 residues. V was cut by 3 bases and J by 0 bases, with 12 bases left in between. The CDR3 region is CASSMGLSHSNQPQHF. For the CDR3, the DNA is TGTGCCAGTAGTATGGGACTCAGCCATAGCAATCAGCCCCAGCATTTT.

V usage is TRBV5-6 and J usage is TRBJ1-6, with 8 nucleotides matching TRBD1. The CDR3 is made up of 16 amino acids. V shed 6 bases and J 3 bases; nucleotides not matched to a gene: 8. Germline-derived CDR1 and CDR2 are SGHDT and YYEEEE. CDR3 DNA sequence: TGTGCCAGCACCCCAGGGGGCTACAACTATAATTCACCCCTCCACTTT. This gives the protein CASTPGGYNYNSPLHF.

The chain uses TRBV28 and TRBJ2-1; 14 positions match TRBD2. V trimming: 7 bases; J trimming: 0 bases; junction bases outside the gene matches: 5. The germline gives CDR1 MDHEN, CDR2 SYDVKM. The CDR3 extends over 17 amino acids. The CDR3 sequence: CASMTSGRGRSYNEQFF. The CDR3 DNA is TGTGCCAGCATGACTAGCGGGAGGGGTCGCTCCTACAATGAGCAGTTCTTC.